This entry is about one T cell receptor (beta chain). Antigen unknown. These data originate in a study of cytomegalovirus exposure and HLA in healthy donors. The study, taken as a whole, reports: The productive fraction for most TCR beta V segments was about 90% or about 30% in an earlier analysis. The authors judged a highly shared variant cluster likely a sequencing artifact. In a later analysis, HLA-associated beta chains showed higher expansion and lower generation probabilities than comparable chains. Most TCR sequences were seen very rarely across donors, but some public TCRs occurred in many.

PCR primers comprised 60 Vbeta and 13 Jbeta primers. Produced via immunoSEQ multiplex PCR; TCRdb's table is partial and in-frame only. The table includes around 110,000 clones, 9.5% detected once. Germline V gene lookup returns CDR1 MNHEY and CDR2 SVGAGI. V gave up 1 base and J gave up 3 bases, with 12 bases separating them. The length of the CDR3 is 15 residues. The gene calls are TRBV6-5 and TRBJ1-1; D might be TRBD1 (5 bases). Sample: PBMCs. This receptor was taken from a man aged 25 to 45 in good health and CMV-seronegative. Written as DNA, the CDR3 is TGTGCCAGCAGTTACTGGGGGAGGGGAGACACTGAAGCTTTCTTT. Residues: CASSYWGRGDTEAFF.